Shown below are 25 T cell receptor beta chains from a single sample sequenced in a study of blood T cell repertoires in COVID-19. The table came from immunoSEQ multiplex PCR; TCRdb's copy has only in-frame clones and leaves some out. The table records roughly 300,000 clones, 70% to 90% of them present only once. The specimen sequenced was peripheral blood. These receptor sequences come from a man aged 18 to 30 who had recovered from COVID-19.

A note on this clone: At one of its ends the junction is not consistent with the germline gene, which may arise from a read error. The rearrangement links TRBV3-1 (or the pseudogene TRBV3-2) to TRBJ2-5; D remains unclear. The CDR3 runs 15 residues. The germline CDR1 and CDR2 sequences are LGHDT and YNNKEL (reference sequence). CDR3 protein: CASSQDLSYSRSWNF. CDR3 bases: TGTGCCAGCAGCCAAGATTTGAGCTACAGCCGGTCTTGGAACTTC.

The chain couples TRBV7-2 to TRBJ2-3, with 8 positions matching TRBD2. Germline V gene lookup returns CDR1 SGHTA and CDR2 FQGNSA. This CDR3 is 17 amino acids long. Trimming removed 5 bases from V and 6 bases from J; junction bases left unmatched: 16. The CDR3 here is CASSHSPRRGGPDTQYF. CDR3 DNA: TGTGCCAGCAGCCATTCCCCCCGACGGGGGGGGCCGGATACGCAGTATTTT. Together with reference TRBV7-2 and TRBJ2-3, the CDR3 gives the full variable domain: GAGVSQSPSNKVTEKGKDVELRCDPISGHTALYWYRQSLGQGLEFLIYFQGNSAPDKSGLPSDRFSAERTGGSVSTLTIQRTQQEDSAVYLCASSHSPRRGGPDTQYFGPGTRLTVL.

This clone was picked up one time. The rearrangement uses TRBV5-1 and TRBJ2-7, with TRBD1 matching over 9 bases. Unmatched junction bases numbered 10, after V lost 4 bases and J lost 5 bases. Germline V CDR1 and CDR2: SGHRS, YFSETQ. CDR3 length: 15 residues. CDR3 protein: CASSLGTGIGNEQYF. CDR3 nucleotide sequence: TGCGCCAGCAGCCTCGGGACAGGGATCGGAAACGAGCAGTACTTC.

The chain recombines TRBV29-1 with TRBJ2-7; D is perhaps TRBD2 (6 bases). Trimming pared 0 bases from V and 1 base from J, leaving 16 bases between. The CDR3 contains 16 residues. Germline values: CDR1 SQVTM, CDR2 ANQGSEA. CDR3 protein: CSVEDPGFRGSYEQYF. CDR3 nucleotide sequence: TGCAGCGTTGAAGATCCGGGTTTCCGGGGGTCCTACGAGCAGTACTTC.

The chain recombines TRBV27 with TRBJ1-6, with D perhaps TRBD1 (6 bases). Germline V gene lookup returns CDR1 MNHEY and CDR2 SMNVEV (reference sequence). The CDR3 is 13 residues long. Trimming pared 2 bases from V and 11 bases from J, leaving 10 bases between. The CDR3 nucleotides read TGTGCCAGCAGTTTAATGGCAGGGGCACCCCTCCACTTT. This sequence encodes CASSLMAGAPLHF.

This clone has only one observation. The genes are TRBV28 and TRBJ1-3, with a possible D match to TRBD1 (5 bases). The CDR3 is 12 residues long. V was shortened by 7 bases and J by 4 bases, with 8 bases between the two germline ends. CDR1 and CDR2 from the germline V gene are MDHEN and SYDVKM. In nucleotides, the CDR3 is TGTGCCAGCATCACAGGAGGAAACACCATATATTTT. This codes for CASITGGNTIYF.

The chain is built from TRBV3-1 (or the pseudogene TRBV3-2) and TRBJ2-3; 9 positions agree with TRBD2. Germline V gene sequence: CDR1 LGHDT, CDR2 YNNKEL (reference sequence). This CDR3 has 17 amino acids. The V and J ends lost 1 base and 4 bases, in that order; junction bases with no gene match: 9. This CDR3 is CASSQVTGGGAADTQYF. The CDR3, as DNA: TGTGCCAGCAGCCAAGTTACGGGCGGGGGGGCAGCAGATACGCAGTATTTT.

J is TRBJ1-5 and V is TRBV19, with a tentative D call TRBD1 (6 bases). Trimming removed 7 bases at V and 1 base at J, with 17 bases between. Germline V CDR1 and CDR2: LNHDA, SQIVND (reference sequence). The CDR3 loop spans 16 amino acids. The CDR3 loop is CASTGQGLLSNQPQHF. The CDR3 DNA reads TGTGCCAGTACTGGCCAGGGGTTACTAAGCAATCAGCCCCAGCATTTT.

This clone was detected only a few times. V gene TRBV6-5 combines with J gene TRBJ1-3; TRBD1 is a possible D gene (6 bases). Trimming took 2 bases from V and 4 from J, leaving 12 bases between them. This CDR3 comprises 15 residues. The germline gives CDR1 MNHEY, CDR2 SVGAGI. Here the CDR3 reads CASSYARGGGNTIYF. Here the CDR3 DNA reads TGTGCCAGCAGTTACGCACGTGGGGGCGGAAACACCATATATTTT.

The rearrangement links TRBV10-3 to TRBJ2-5; 13 bases are shared with TRBD2. The CDR3 sequence is 16 residues long. Germline V gene data show CDR1 as ENHRY and CDR2 as SYGVKD. V lost 6 bases, J lost 2 bases, and 6 bases stayed unmatched. DNA for the CDR3: TGTGCCATCAGCTCCGGGACTAGCGGGACACAAGAGACCCAGTACTTC. Amino acid sequence: CAISSGTSGTQETQYF.

The gene calls are TRBV4-2 and TRBJ1-1; a possible D gene is TRBD1 (6 bases). Germline loops: CDR1 LGHNA, CDR2 YNFKEQ. The CDR3 runs to 16 residues. V shed 0 bases and J shed 1 base, with 12 bases lying between them. CDR3 sequence reads: CASSQESGVGNTEAFF. DNA for the CDR3: TGTGCCAGCAGCCAAGAATCAGGGGTGGGGAACACTGAAGCTTTCTTT.

The chain carries TRBV11-2 and TRBJ2-7; no firm D call. V lost 0 bases, J lost 1 base, and 10 bases lay in between. The CDR3 loop spans 15 amino acids. The germline CDR1 and CDR2 sequences are SGHAT and FQNNGV. CDR3 protein: CASSLDAIESYEQYF. CDR3 nucleotides: TGTGCCAGCAGCTTAGATGCGATAGAGTCCTACGAGCAGTACTTC.

This chain joins TRBV5-1 and TRBJ2-6, with D tentatively TRBD2 (5 bases). This CDR3 has 14 amino acids. V was clipped by 6 bases and J by 1 base, with 8 bases between them. The V gene's germline CDR1 is SGHRS and CDR2 YFSETQ. This CDR3 is CASNRDSGANVLTF. CDR3 coding DNA: TGCGCCAGCAACCGGGATTCTGGGGCCAACGTCCTGACTTTC.

The chain recombines TRBV6-2 or TRBV6-3 with TRBJ1-1, with D possibly TRBD1 on 5 matching bases. Germline V gene data show CDR1 as MNHEY and CDR2 as SVGEGT. The V end lost 0 bases, the J end lost 4 bases, and 12 bases lay between the germline ends. The CDR3 extends over 15 amino acids. CDR3 region: CASSYSIGGGTEAFF. The CDR3 region has the DNA TGTGCCAGCAGTTACTCGATTGGGGGAGGCACTGAAGCTTTCTTT.

V usage is TRBV6-5 and J usage is TRBJ2-2, with D unresolved. The CDR3 spans 15 residues. Germline loops: CDR1 MNHEY, CDR2 SVGAGI. The V end was cut by 7 bases, the J end by 1 base, with 13 bases between. The CDR3 here is CASTRPTENTGELFF. Written as DNA, the CDR3 is TGTGCCAGCACTCGGCCGACTGAGAACACCGGGGAGCTGTTTTTT.

The J gene is TRBJ1-2, the V gene TRBV2; 8 positions agree with TRBD1. This CDR3 region has 15 residues. J lost 4 bases, V lost 1 base, and 5 bases had no gene match. CDR1 is SNHLY, CDR2 FYNNEI, per germline. The CDR3 sequence is CASSEGGQGSYGYTF. The DNA of the CDR3 is TGTGCCAGCAGTGAAGGAGGACAGGGTTCCTATGGCTACACCTTC.

Concerning this clone itself: The same CDR3 can be traced to other DNA sequences in this sample. The V and J genes are TRBV27 and TRBJ1-5; D not certain. Germline-derived CDR1 and CDR2 are MNHEY and SMNVEV (reference sequence). The CDR3 is 13 amino acids. Trimming shortened V by 5 bases and J by 2 bases, and 7 bases separated the two germline ends. CDR3 region: CASSLSGNQPQHF. CDR3 nucleotide sequence: TGTGCCAGCAGTCTGTCGGGCAATCAGCCCCAGCATTTT.

This sequence joins TRBV12-3 or TRBV12-4 and TRBJ2-3, with D perhaps matching TRBD2 (6 bases). The CDR3 has 13 amino acids. Trimming cost V 4 bases and J 2 bases, with 7 bases left between them. CDR3 in DNA: TGTGCCAGCAGTTCGGGGGACACAGATACGCAGTATTTT. It yields the protein CASSSGDTDTQYF.

The V gene is TRBV9, the J gene TRBJ1-1, with 7 bases lining up with TRBD1. Unmatched junction bases numbered 5, after V lost 4 bases and J lost 5 bases. This CDR3 has 13 residues. The V gene's germline CDR1 is SGDLS and CDR2 YYNGEE. The chain's CDR3 is CASSRTGQTEAFF. In DNA form, the CDR3 reads TGTGCCAGCAGCAGGACAGGACAGACTGAAGCTTTCTTT.

The V call is TRBV14, the J call TRBJ1-1; a possible D gene is TRBD1 (5 bases). From germline, CDR1 is SGHDN and CDR2 FVKESK. The CDR3 totals 14 residues. Trimming stripped 1 base from V and 7 bases from J, with 13 bases between. CDR3 loop: CASSQVAGKFEAFF. For the CDR3, the DNA is TGTGCCAGCAGCCAAGTGGCAGGGAAATTTGAAGCTTTCTTT.

In DNA form, the CDR3 reads TGTGCCAGCAGTCAAAAGGGACTAGCGGGGGGCCTCACAGATACGCAGTATTTT. Its protein is CASSQKGLAGGLTDTQYF. The J gene is TRBJ2-3, the V gene TRBV13; the match to TRBD2 covers 15 bases. V shed 6 bases, J shed 2 bases, and the junction held 9 bases outside the gene matches. CDR3 length: 18 amino acids. The germline gives CDR1 PRHDT, CDR2 FYEKMQ (reference sequence).

This chain joins TRBV6-1 and TRBJ2-3; D remains ambiguous. Germline CDR1 MNHNS, CDR2 SASEGT. The CDR3 is 15 residues long. The V end was cut by 0 bases, the J end by 2 bases, with 9 bases between. The DNA for the CDR3 is TGTGCCAGCAGTGAAGCGTCCAGTTACACAGATACGCAGTATTTT. Its translation is CASSEASSYTDTQYF.

This rearrangement joins TRBV6-4 to TRBJ1-5; D is ambiguous. CDR3 length: 16 amino acids. Deletions cut 8 bases from V and 0 bases from J, with 17 bases between. Germline CDR1 MRHNA, CDR2 SNTAGT. CDR3 region: CASGQSPPYSNQPQHF. In DNA, the CDR3 is TGTGCCAGCGGGCAGTCCCCCCCTTATAGCAATCAGCCCCAGCATTTT.

The J gene is TRBJ2-3, the V gene TRBV7-2; no firm D call. CDR1 and CDR2 from the germline V gene are SGHTA and FQGNSA. V was clipped by 7 bases and J by 3 bases, with 11 bases between them. This CDR3 spans 13 amino acids. The DNA for the CDR3 is TGTGCCAGCACCTCCTCCGGTACAGATACGCAGTATTTT. Its protein is CASTSSGTDTQYF. The full variable domain, in which reference TRBV7-2 and TRBJ2-3 provide the parts outside the CDR3, is GAGVSQSPSNKVTEKGKDVELRCDPISGHTALYWYRQSLGQGLEFLIYFQGNSAPDKSGLPSDRFSAERTGGSVSTLTIQRTQQEDSAVYLCASTSSGTDTQYFGPGTRLTVL.

The genes are TRBV27 and TRBJ2-6, with D tentatively TRBD1 (6 bases). The V gene's germline CDR1 is MNHEY and CDR2 SMNVEV (reference sequence). V was shortened by 11 bases and J by 1 base, with 21 bases between the two germline ends. The CDR3 runs to 17 residues. Written as DNA, the CDR3 is TGTGCCGTCCGGGACACCCAAGCACCATCTGGGGCCAACGTCCTGACTTTC. Translating it yields CAVRDTQAPSGANVLTF.